Following are 12 T cell receptor beta chains from one sample sequenced in a study of a mutant IDH1 vaccine in newly diagnosed glioma. Profiled with immunoSEQ multiplex PCR; TCRdb holds only in-frame clones, not every one. The table records about 60,000 clones, around 80% of them present only once. Time point: week 35, safety follow-up. Vaccine doses each comprised 300 ug of mutant IDH1 20-mer peptide, with topical imiquimod. These receptors are not linked to any known antigen. The specimen was PBMCs, collected from a glioma patient whose treatment included an IDH1 peptide vaccine. These receptors were collected from a man between 25 and 39 years old with glioma.

Only one count was recorded for this clone. The chain recombines TRBV15 with TRBJ2-7; D could derive from TRBD1 or TRBD2 (7 bases each). V was trimmed by 0 bases and J by 2 bases, leaving 17 bases between them. CDR1 is LNHNV and CDR2 is YYDKDF in the germline V gene (reference sequence). The CDR3 totals 17 residues. The CDR3 region is CATSRDRPGGGAYEQYF. CDR3 DNA: TGTGCCACCAGCAGAGATCGCCCAGGGGGGGGAGCCTACGAGCAGTACTTC.

This chain joins TRBV7-8 and TRBJ1-1, with 9 positions matching TRBD1. There are 18 residues in the CDR3. Germline CDR1 is SGHVS and CDR2 is FQNEAQ. V shed 1 base and J 0 bases; nucleotides not matched to a gene: 9. The CDR3 is CASSLVGTGNDMNTEAFF. DNA of the CDR3: TGTGCCAGCAGCTTAGTAGGGACAGGGAATGATATGAACACTGAAGCTTTCTTT.

This sequence joins TRBV13 and TRBJ2-3, with 10 bases aligning to TRBD2. The germline CDR1 and CDR2 sequences are PRHDT and FYEKMQ (reference sequence). Losses at the gene ends were 6 bases for V and 2 bases for J; bases not matched to a gene: 2. The CDR3 sequence is 14 residues long. CDR3 DNA sequence: TGTGCCAGCAGAACTAGCGGGGACACAGATACGCAGTATTTT. It codes for CASRTSGDTDTQYF.

The genes are TRBV19 and TRBJ2-3; a weak D match, TRBD2 (6 bases). This CDR3 is 16 amino acids long. Trimming took off 6 bases at V and 1 base at J, with 17 bases between the two ends. The germline V gene has CDR1 LNHDA and CDR2 SQIVND (reference sequence). Here the CDR3 DNA reads TGTGCCAGTAGCCTTCAACCGGGACTCCGCACAGATACGCAGTATTTT. Protein sequence: CASSLQPGLRTDTQYF.

The chain carries TRBV5-1 and TRBJ1-1; 7 nucleotides match TRBD1. The length of the CDR3 is 15 residues. The V gene end was trimmed by 1 base and the J gene end by 0 bases; junction bases not matched to a gene: 3. Germline V gene data show CDR1 as SGHRS and CDR2 as YFSETQ. The CDR3 DNA reads TGCGCCAGCAGCTTGAATACAGGGGTGAACACTGAAGCTTTCTTT. The encoded protein is CASSLNTGVNTEAFF.

The table lists this clone with a few counts. The gene calls are TRBV7-9 and TRBJ1-1; no reliable D call. Trimming removed 2 bases from V and 4 bases from J, with 14 bases in between. This CDR3 is 15 amino acids long. From germline, CDR1 is SEHNR and CDR2 FQNEAQ (reference sequence). The CDR3 is CASSLWRGSITEAFF. The CDR3 DNA is TGTGCCAGCAGCTTATGGCGAGGCAGTATCACTGAAGCTTTCTTT.

The V call is TRBV29-1, the J call TRBJ2-7, with 7 bases fitting TRBD2. Germline-derived CDR1 and CDR2 are SQVTM and ANQGSEA. Trimming at V came to 4 bases and at J to 3 bases, leaving 9 bases not matched to a gene. The CDR3 loop spans 14 amino acids. The CDR3 is CSVAKRGRRYEQYF. The CDR3 nucleotides read TGCAGCGTTGCTAAGCGGGGCCGCCGCTACGAGCAGTACTTC.

The chain employs TRBV7-6 and TRBJ2-3, with TRBD1 matching 8 bases. CDR3 length: 16 residues. V lost 1 base to trimming and J lost 0 bases; unmatched junction nucleotides: 3. Germline-derived CDR1 and CDR2 are SGHVS and FNYEAQ. In DNA, the CDR3 is TGTGCCAGCAGCTTAGACAGGGGGACTAGCACAGATACGCAGTATTTT. Its translation: CASSLDRGTSTDTQYF.

This chain uses TRBV28 with TRBJ2-2; D ambiguous. The CDR3 extends over 15 amino acids. Germline V gene lookup returns CDR1 MDHEN and CDR2 SYDVKM. V lost 2 bases, J lost 5 bases, and 12 bases lay in between. The DNA of the CDR3 is TGTGCCAGCAGTTTAAGAGTATTCGGGACCGGGGAGCTGTTTTTT. Protein product: CASSLRVFGTGELFF.

J is TRBJ2-7 and V is TRBV14; 7 bases line up with TRBD1. V dropped 4 bases and J dropped 4; count of bases not matched to a gene: 7. Germline values: CDR1 SGHDN, CDR2 FVKESK. The CDR3 spans 14 residues. The CDR3 loop is CASSPPGQTYEQYF. In nucleotides, the CDR3 is TGTGCCAGCAGCCCACCGGGACAGACTTACGAGCAGTACTTC.

V usage is TRBV2 and J usage is TRBJ1-4, with D hard to call. The germline V gene has CDR1 SNHLY and CDR2 FYNNEI. The V gene lost 4 bases and the J gene lost 8 bases, with 17 bases spanning the gap. This CDR3 spans 15 amino acids. CDR3 bases: TGTGCCAGCAGTGTAGATAGGGCGTTAAGGGAAAAACTGTTTTTT. This codes for CASSVDRALREKLFF.

The chain carries TRBV27 and TRBJ1-2; D is uncertain. The V end lost 6 bases, the J end lost 0 bases, and 11 bases lay between the germline ends. Germline lookup yields CDR1 MNHEY and CDR2 SMNVEV (reference sequence). The CDR3 is made up of 14 amino acids. The CDR3 DNA reads as TGTGCCAGCAGCCCCACGGGAGCTAACTATGGCTACACCTTC. Translated: CASSPTGANYGYTF.